What follows is one T cell receptor (beta chain) and its context. Its antigen is undetermined. Peripheral blood came from all dose cohorts at three timepoints. The data stem from a study of OX40 agonist ivuxolimab in advanced cancers. The overall study: It was permissible to have had prior anti-PD-1, anti-PD-L1 or anti-CTLA-4 therapy, and under 45% had some. Study-wide results and limits: There were, on average, more expanded clones in CD8+ T cells than in CD4+.

V lost 3 bases, J lost 1 base, and 6 bases stayed unmatched. The length of the CDR3 is 16 residues. CDR1 is LGHNT, CDR2 FRNRAP, per germline. Produced via immunoSEQ multiplex PCR; TCRdb's table is partial and in-frame only. Here the sample spans some 65,000 clones, roughly 87% being singletons. The source was CD4+ or CD8+ T cells sorted from blood, collected in a trial of the OX40 agonist ivuxolimab. The TCR sequence derives from an adult with an advanced solid tumor such as melanoma, head and neck, liver or kidney cancer. The chain links TRBV12-5 to TRBJ1-1; TRBD1 matches at 9 bases. The CDR3 loop reads CASGFGTGTRNTEAFF. The CDR3 DNA sequence: TGTGCTAGTGGTTTCGGGACAGGGACTAGGAACACTGAAGCTTTCTTT.